This passage covers 4 T cell receptor beta chains from one sample sequenced in a study of cytomegalovirus exposure and HLA in healthy donors. PCR employed 60 Vbeta and 13 Jbeta primers. This table comes from immunoSEQ multiplex PCR, and its TCRdb copy is limited to in-frame clones, with some not included. The top ten hold over 9.5% of the sample, which has about 120,000 clones, over 75% seen once. The sample was PBMCs. The receptors derive from a man aged 40-55 years in good health and CMV-seropositive.

Notes on this clone: The junction and the germline gene differ at one end; a read error may be behind it. The chain couples TRBV6-5 to TRBJ2-6; D might be TRBD1 (5 bases). Germline loops: CDR1 MNHEY, CDR2 SVGAGI. This CDR3 is built from 16 residues. The CDR3 bases are TGTGCCAGCAGTTACTCTATGGGCTCTGGGGCCAACGGCCTGACTTTC. This codes for CASSYSMGSGANGLTF.

The genes are TRBV28 and TRBJ1-2; D ambiguous. This CDR3 spans 13 amino acids. The V end lost 5 bases, the J end lost 1 base, and 8 bases lay between the germline ends. Germline V gene lookup returns CDR1 MDHEN and CDR2 SYDVKM. CDR3 sequence reads: CASSQQINYGYTF. The CDR3 DNA reads TGTGCCAGCAGTCAACAGATTAACTATGGCTACACCTTC.

V is TRBV19 and J is TRBJ1-5; D call uncertain. CDR1 is LNHDA, CDR2 SQIVND, per germline (reference sequence). The length of the CDR3 is 14 residues. Trimming took off 7 bases at V and 2 bases at J, with 12 bases between the two ends. As DNA, the CDR3 is TGTGCCAGTATGAAAGGAACAGGCAATCAGCCCCAGCATTTT. This translates into CASMKGTGNQPQHF.

The rearrangement links TRBV2 to TRBJ1-6; D may be TRBD1 (5 bases). Trimming stripped 2 bases from V and 6 bases from J, with 14 bases between. Germline V gene lookup returns CDR1 SNHLY and CDR2 FYNNEI. This CDR3 region has 16 residues. The CDR3 region is CASSERGVGGNSPLHF. The CDR3 coding sequence is TGTGCCAGCAGTGAACGAGGGGTCGGGGGTAATTCACCCCTCCACTTT.